Listed below are T cell receptor beta chains from one sample, sequenced in a study of blood T cell repertoires in COVID-19. Data came from immunoSEQ multiplex PCR; TCRdb stores just in-frame clones and leaves some out. This table has a few hundred thousand clones, roughly 90% appearing once. The sample comprised peripheral blood. The receptors originated from a woman in her thirties with COVID-19, enrolled during active disease. Each CDR3 is given without its conserved first and last residue. Each record gives: clone size, V gene, J gene, CDR3 protein. Clone size is given for some rows only: seen once, a few or many times, or a class if the clone is expanded.

.	TRBV12-5	TRBJ1-4	ASGPGEGTNEKLF
.	TRBV6-5	TRBJ1-1	ASSYSMGLAGTEAF
.	TRBV14	TRBJ2-1	ASSQLARSYNEQF
.	TRBV7-8	TRBJ2-1	ASSSGFGDYNEQF
few	TRBV6-1	TRBJ1-5	ASSDLRGGNQPQH
few	TRBV28	TRBJ1-2	ASSRGRPYYGYT
.	TRBV19	TRBJ1-2	ASRNAQGRGVRYGYT
.	TRBV14	TRBJ2-3	ASSQLAGVRDTQY
.	TRBV3-1/TRBV3-2	TRBJ1-2	ASSQGPGMNYGYT
.	TRBV16	TRBJ1-1	ASSQAGSTEAF
.	TRBV4-3	TRBJ2-5	ASSQVGGWETQY
.	TRBV12-5	TRBJ2-3	ASGLPPEVDTQY